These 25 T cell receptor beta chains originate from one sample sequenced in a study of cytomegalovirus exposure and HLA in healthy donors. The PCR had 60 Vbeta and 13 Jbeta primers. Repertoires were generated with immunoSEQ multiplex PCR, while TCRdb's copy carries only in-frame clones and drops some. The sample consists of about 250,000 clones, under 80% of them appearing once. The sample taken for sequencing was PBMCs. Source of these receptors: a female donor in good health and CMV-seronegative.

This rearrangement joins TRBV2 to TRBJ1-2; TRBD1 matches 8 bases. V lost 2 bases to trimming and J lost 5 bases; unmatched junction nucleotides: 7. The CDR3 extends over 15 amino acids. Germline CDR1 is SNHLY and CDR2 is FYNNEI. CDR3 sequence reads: CASSESQGAIYGYTF. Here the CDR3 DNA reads TGTGCCAGCAGTGAATCCCAGGGGGCAATATATGGCTACACCTTC.

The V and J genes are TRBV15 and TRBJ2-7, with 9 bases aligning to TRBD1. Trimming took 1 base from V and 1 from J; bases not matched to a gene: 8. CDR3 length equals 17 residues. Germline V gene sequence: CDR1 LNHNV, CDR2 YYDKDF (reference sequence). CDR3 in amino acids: CATSRVTGGAESYEQYF. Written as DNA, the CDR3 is TGTGCCACCAGCAGAGTTACAGGGGGCGCAGAGTCCTACGAGCAGTACTTC.

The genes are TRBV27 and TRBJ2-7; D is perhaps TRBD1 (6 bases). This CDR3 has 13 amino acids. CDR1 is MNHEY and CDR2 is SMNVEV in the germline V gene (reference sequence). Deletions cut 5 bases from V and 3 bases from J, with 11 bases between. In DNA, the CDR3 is TGTGCCAGCAGTGTGGACAGATACTACGAGCAGTACTTC. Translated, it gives CASSVDRYYEQYF.

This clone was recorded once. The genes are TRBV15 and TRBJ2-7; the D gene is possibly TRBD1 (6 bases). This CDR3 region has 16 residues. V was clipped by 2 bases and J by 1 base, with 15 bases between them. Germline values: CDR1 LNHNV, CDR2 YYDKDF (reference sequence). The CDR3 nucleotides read TGTGCCACCAGCAGACTACAGGGTAGTTCGTCCTACGAGCAGTACTTC. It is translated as CATSRLQGSSSYEQYF.

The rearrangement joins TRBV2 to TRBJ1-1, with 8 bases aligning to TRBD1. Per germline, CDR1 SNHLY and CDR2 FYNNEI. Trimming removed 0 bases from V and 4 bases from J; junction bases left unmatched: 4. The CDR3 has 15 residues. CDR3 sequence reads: CASSEADRVPTEAFF. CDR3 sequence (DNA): TGTGCCAGCAGTGAAGCGGACAGGGTACCCACTGAAGCTTTCTTT.

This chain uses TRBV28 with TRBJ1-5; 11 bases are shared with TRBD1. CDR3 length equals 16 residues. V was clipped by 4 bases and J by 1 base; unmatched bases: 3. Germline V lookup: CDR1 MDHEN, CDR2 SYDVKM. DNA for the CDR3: TGTGCCAGCAGTTCGGACAGGGGGCCAAGCAATCAGCCCCAGCATTTT. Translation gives CASSSDRGPSNQPQHF. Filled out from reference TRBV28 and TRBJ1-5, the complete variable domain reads DVKVTQSSRYLVKRTGEKVFLECVQDMDHENMFWYRQDPGLGLRLIYFSYDVKMKEKGDIPEGYSVSREKKERFSLILESASTNQTSMYLCASSSDRGPSNQPQHFGDGTRLSIL.

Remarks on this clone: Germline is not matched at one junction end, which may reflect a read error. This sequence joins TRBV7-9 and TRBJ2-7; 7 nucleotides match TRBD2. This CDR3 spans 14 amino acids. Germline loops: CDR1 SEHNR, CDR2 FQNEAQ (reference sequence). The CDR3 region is CSSSPGSGAYEQYF. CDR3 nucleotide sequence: TGTTCCAGCAGCCCAGGGAGCGGGGCCTACGAGCAGTACTTC.

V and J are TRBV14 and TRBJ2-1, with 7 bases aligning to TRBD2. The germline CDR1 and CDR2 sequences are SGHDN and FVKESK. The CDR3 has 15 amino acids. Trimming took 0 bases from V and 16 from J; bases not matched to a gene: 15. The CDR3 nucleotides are TGTGCCAGCAGCCAAGAGACGGACGGCCGGGGGGATGAATTCTTC. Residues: CASSQETDGRGDEFF.

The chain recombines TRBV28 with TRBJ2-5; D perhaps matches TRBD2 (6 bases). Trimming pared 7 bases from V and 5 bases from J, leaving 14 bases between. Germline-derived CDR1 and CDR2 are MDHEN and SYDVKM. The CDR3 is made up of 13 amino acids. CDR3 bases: TGTGCCAGCACCACCTGGGGGAGGGAGACCCAGTACTTC. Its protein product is CASTTWGRETQYF.

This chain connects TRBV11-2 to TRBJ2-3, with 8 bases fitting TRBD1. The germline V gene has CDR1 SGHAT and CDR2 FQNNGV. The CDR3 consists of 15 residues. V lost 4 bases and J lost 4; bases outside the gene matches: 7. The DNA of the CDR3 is TGTGCCAGCAGCTCTGACAGGGGCCGGGCAGATACGCAGTATTTT. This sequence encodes CASSSDRGRADTQYF.

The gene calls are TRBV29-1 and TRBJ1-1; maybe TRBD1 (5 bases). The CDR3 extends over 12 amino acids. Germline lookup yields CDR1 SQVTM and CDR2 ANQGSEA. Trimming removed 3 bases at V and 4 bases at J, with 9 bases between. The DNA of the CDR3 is TGCAGCGTTGAGTTCGGGGGCACTGAAGCTTTCTTT. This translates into CSVEFGGTEAFF. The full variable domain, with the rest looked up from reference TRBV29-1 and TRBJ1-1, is SAVISQKPSRDICQRGTSLTIQCQVDSQVTMMFWYRQQPGQSLTLIATANQGSEATYESGFVIDKFPISRPNLTFSTLTVSNMSPEDSSIYLCSVEFGGTEAFFGQGTRLTVV.

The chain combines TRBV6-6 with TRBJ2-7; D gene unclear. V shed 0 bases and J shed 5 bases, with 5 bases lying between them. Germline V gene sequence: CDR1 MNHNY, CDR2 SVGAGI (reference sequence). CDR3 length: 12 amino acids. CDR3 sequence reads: CASSYSIDEQYF. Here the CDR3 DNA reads TGTGCCAGCAGTTACTCGATAGACGAGCAGTACTTC.

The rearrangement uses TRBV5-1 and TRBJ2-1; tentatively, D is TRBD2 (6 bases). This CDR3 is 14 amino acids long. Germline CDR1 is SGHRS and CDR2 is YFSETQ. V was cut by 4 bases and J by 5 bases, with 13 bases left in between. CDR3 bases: TGCGCCAGCAGCGGGGGGAGTCTCAACAATGAGCAGTTCTTC. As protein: CASSGGSLNNEQFF.

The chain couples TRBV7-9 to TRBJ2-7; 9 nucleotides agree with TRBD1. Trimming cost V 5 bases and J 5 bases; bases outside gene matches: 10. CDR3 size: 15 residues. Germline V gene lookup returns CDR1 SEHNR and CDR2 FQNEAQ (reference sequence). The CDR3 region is CASSLPGQGLDEQYF. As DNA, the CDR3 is TGTGCCAGCAGCCTACCGGGACAGGGTCTGGACGAGCAGTACTTC.

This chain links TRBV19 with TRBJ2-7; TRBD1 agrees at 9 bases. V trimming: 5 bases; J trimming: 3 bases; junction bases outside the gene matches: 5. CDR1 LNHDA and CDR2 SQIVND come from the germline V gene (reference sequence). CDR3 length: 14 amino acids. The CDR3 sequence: CASSVTGGSYEQYF. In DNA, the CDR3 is TGTGCCAGTAGTGTCACAGGGGGCAGCTACGAGCAGTACTTC. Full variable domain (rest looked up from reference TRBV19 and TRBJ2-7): DGGITQSPKYLFRKEGQNVTLSCEQNLNHDAMYWYRQDPGQGLRLIYYSQIVNDFQKGDIAEGYSVSREKKESFPLTVTSAQKNPTAFYLCASSVTGGSYEQYFGPGTRLTVT.

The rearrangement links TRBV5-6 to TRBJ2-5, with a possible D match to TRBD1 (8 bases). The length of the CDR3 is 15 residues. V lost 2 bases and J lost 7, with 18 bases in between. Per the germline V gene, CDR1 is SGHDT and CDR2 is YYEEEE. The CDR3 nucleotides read TGTGCCAGCAGCTTAACAGGGGGGGCGTCTTGGACCCAGTACTTC. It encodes CASSLTGGASWTQYF.

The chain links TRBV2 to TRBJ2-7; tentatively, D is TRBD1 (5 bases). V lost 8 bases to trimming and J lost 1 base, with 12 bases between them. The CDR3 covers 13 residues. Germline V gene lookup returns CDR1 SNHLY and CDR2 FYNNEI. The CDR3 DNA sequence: TGTGCCAGCCTAGTTAGGGGATCCTACGAGCAGTACTTC. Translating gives CASLVRGSYEQYF.

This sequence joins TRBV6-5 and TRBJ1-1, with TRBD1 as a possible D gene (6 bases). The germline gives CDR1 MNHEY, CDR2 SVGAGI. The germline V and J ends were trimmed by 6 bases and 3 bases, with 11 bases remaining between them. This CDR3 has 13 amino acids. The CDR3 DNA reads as TGTGCCAGCAGCTTTGGACAGCACACTGAAGCTTTCTTT. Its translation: CASSFGQHTEAFF.

Here the CDR3 reads CAWIPATVRSYGYTF. The CDR3, as DNA: TGTGCCTGGATTCCCGCTACAGTTCGCAGCTATGGCTACACCTTC. The chain has TRBV30 and TRBJ1-2; D not resolved. V was clipped by 4 bases and J by 4 bases, with 19 bases between them. CDR3 length: 15 residues. Germline assignment: CDR1 GTSNPN and CDR2 SVGIG (reference sequence).

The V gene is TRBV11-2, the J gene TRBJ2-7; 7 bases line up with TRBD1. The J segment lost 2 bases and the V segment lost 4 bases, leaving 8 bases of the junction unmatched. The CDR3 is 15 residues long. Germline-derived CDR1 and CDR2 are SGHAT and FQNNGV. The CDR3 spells CASSWKQGVAYEQYF. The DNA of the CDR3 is TGTGCCAGCAGCTGGAAGCAGGGGGTTGCCTACGAGCAGTACTTC.

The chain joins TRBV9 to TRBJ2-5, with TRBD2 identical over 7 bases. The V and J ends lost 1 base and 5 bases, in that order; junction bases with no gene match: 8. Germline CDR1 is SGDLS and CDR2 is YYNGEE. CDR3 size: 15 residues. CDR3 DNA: TGTGCCAGCAGCGTAATCGGGGGGAGTGGGGAGACCCAGTACTTC. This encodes CASSVIGGSGETQYF.

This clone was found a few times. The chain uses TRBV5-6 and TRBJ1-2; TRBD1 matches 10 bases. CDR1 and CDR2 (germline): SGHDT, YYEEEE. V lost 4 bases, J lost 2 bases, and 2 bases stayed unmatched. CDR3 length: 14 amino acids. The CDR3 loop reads CASSRTGGNYGYTF. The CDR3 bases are TGTGCCAGCAGCCGGACAGGGGGGAACTATGGCTACACCTTC. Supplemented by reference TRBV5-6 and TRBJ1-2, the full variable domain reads DAGVTQSPTHLIKTRGQQVTLRCSPKSGHDTVSWYQQALGQGPQFIFQYYEEEERQRGNFPDRFSGHQFPNYSSELNVNALLLGDSALYLCASSRTGGNYGYTFGSGTRLTVV.

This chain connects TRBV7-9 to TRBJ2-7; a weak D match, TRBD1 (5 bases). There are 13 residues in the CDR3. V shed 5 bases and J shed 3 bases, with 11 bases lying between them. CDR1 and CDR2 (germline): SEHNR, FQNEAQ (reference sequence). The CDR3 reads CASSPAQGYEQYF. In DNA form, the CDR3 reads TGTGCCAGCAGCCCAGCCCAGGGCTACGAGCAGTACTTC.

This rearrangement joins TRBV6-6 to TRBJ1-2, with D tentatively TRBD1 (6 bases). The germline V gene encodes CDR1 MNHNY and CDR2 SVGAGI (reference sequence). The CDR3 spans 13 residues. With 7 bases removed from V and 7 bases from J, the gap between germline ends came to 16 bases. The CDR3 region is CASNRDPPVGYTF. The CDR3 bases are TGTGCCAGCAACAGGGACCCACCGGTTGGCTACACCTTC.

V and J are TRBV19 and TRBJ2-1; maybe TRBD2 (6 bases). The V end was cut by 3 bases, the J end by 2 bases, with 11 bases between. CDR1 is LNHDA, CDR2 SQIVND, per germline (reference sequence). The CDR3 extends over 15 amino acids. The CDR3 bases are TGTGCCAGTAGTATGACTAGGTCACCCTACAATGAGCAGTTCTTC. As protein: CASSMTRSPYNEQFF.